Included here is one TCR beta chain sequence, with context. In the authors' workflow: From reference gene primer amplification, estimates of nucleated cell counts were derived. This table comes from immunoSEQ multiplex PCR, and its TCRdb copy is limited to in-frame clones, with some not included. V and J calls plus clone size are reproduced from that table; the DNA served to infer D and trimming. The sample consists of 40,000 to 45,000 clones, roughly 90% of them appearing once. This CDR3 comprises 14 residues. The V end was cut by 6 bases, the J end by 0 bases, with 9 bases between. Germline V gene data show CDR1 as MNHEY and CDR2 as SVGAGI. The sample belongs to a study of blood T cell repertoires in COVID-19. As for the study in general: The cDNA or gDNA used as material had been derived from T cells, B-cell-depleted T cells, or PBMCs.

The gene calls are TRBV6-5 and TRBJ1-3; D gene uncertain. This clonotype originated in a man aged 55 to 70 with active COVID-19. The sample comprised peripheral blood. The CDR3 region is CASRVDPSGNTIYF. The CDR3 DNA sequence: TGTGCCAGCAGGGTAGATCCCTCTGGAAACACCATATATTTT.